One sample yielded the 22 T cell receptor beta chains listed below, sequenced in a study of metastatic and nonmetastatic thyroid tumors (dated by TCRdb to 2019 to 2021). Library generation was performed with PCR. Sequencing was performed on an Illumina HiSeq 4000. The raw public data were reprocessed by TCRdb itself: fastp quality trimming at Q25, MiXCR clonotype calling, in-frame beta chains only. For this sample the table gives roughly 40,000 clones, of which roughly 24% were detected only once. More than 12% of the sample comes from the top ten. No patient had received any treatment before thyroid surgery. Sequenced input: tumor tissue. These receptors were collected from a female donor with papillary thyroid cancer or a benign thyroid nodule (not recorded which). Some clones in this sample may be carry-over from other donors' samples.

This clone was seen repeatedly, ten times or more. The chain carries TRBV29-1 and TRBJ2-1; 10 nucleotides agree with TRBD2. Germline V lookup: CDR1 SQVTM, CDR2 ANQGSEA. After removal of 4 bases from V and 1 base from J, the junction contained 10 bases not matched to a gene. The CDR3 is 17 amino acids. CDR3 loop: CSVVRLAGVGSYNEQFF. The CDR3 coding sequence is TGCAGCGTTGTAAGGCTAGCGGGAGTAGGGTCCTACAATGAGCAGTTCTTC.

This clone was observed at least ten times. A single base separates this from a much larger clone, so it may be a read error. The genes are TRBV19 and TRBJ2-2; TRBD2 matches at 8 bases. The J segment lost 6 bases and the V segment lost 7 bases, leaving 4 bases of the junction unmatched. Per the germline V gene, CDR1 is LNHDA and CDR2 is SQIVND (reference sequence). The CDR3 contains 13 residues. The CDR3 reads CASKAGVPGELFF. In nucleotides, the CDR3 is TGTGCCAGTAAAGCGGGAGTGCCCGGGGAGCTGTTTTTT.

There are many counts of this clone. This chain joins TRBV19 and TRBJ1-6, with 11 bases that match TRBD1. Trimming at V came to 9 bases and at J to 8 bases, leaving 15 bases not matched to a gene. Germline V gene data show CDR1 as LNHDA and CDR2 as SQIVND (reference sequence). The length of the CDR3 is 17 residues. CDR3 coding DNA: TGTGCCAGCCACGAACCGGGACAGGGGGGGGTTTATTCACCCCTCCACTTT. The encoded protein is CASHEPGQGGVYSPLHF.

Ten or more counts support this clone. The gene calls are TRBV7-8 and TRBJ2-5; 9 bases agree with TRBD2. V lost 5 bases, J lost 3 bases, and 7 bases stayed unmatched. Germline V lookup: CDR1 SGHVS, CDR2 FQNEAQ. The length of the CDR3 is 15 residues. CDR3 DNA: TGTGCCAGCAGCACTCGGACTAGCGTGGAAGAGACCCAGTACTTC. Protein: CASSTRTSVEETQYF.

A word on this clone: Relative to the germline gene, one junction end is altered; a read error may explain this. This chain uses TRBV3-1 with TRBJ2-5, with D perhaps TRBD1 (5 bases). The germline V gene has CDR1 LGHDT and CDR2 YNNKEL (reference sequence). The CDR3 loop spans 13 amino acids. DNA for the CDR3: TGTGCCAGCGGGGCTCCGTTCCAAGATACCCAGTACTTC. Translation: CASGAPFQDTQYF.

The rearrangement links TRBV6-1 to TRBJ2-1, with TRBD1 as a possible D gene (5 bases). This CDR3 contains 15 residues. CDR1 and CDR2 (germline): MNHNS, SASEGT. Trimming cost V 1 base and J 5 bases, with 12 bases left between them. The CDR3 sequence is CASSEGTQHNNEQFF. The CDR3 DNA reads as TGTGCCAGCAGTGAAGGGACACAACATAACAATGAGCAGTTCTTC.

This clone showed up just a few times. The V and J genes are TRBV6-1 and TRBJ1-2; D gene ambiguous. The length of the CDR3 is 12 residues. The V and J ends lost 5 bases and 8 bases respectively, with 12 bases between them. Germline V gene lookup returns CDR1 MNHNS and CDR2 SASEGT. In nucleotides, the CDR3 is TGTGCCAGCAGTCCAAACAGAGGAGGCTACACCTTC. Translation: CASSPNRGGYTF.

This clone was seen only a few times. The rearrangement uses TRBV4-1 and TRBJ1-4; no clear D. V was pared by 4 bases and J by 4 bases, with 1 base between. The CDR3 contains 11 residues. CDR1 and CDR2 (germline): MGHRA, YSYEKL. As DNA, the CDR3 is TGCGCCAGCAGCCGTAATGAAAAACTGTTTTTT. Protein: CASSRNEKLFF.

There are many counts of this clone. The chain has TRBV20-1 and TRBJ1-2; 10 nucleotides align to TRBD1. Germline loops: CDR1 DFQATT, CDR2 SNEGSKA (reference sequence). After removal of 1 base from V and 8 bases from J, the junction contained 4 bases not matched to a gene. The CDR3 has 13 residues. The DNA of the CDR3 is TGCAGTGCTAGAGTCGGGACAGGGGTAGGCTACACCTTC. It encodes CSARVGTGVGYTF.

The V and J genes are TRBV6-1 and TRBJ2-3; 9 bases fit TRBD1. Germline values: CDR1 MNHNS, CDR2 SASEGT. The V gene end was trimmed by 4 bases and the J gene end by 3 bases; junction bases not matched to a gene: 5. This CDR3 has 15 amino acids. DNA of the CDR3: TGTGCCAGCAGTGGGGACAGGGTTAGAACAGATACGCAGTATTTT. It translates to CASSGDRVRTDTQYF.

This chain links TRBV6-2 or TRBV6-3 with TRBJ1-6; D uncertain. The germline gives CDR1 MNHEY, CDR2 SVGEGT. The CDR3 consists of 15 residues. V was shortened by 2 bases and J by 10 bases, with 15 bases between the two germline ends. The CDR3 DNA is TGTGCCAGCAGTTACGTCGAAGCAGGTAGCTCACCCCTCCACTTT. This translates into CASSYVEAGSSPLHF.

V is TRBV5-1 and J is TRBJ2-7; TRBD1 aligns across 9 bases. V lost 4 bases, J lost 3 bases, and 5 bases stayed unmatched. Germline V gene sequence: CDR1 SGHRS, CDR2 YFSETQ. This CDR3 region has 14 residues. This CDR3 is CASSQQGANYEQYF. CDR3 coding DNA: TGCGCCAGCAGCCAACAGGGGGCTAACTACGAGCAGTACTTC.

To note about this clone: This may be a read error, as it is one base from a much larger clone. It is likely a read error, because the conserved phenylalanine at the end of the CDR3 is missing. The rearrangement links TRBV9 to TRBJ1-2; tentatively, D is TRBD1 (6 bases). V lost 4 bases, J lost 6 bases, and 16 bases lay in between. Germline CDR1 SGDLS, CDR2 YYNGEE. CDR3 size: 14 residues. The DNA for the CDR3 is TGTGCCAGCAGCCCAGGGGACATGTCCCATGGCTACACCTCC. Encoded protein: CASSPGDMSHGYTS.

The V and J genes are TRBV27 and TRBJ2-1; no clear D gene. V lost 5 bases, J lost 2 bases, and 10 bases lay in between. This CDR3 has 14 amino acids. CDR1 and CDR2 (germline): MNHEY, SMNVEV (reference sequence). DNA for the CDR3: TGTGCCAGCAGTGACGGTGTTCCCTACAATGAGCAGTTCTTC. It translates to CASSDGVPYNEQFF.

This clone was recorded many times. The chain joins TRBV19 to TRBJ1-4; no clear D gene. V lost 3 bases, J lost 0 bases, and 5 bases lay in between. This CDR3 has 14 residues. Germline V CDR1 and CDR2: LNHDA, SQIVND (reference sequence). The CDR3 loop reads CASSMQATNEKLFF. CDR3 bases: TGTGCCAGTAGTATGCAAGCAACTAATGAAAAACTGTTTTTT.

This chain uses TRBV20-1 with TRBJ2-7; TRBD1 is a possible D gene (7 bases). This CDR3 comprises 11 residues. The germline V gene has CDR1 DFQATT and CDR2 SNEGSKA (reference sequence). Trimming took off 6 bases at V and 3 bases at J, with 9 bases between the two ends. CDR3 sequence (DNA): TGCAGTGCCAGGGGGGACTACGAGCAGTACTTC. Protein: CSARGDYEQYF.

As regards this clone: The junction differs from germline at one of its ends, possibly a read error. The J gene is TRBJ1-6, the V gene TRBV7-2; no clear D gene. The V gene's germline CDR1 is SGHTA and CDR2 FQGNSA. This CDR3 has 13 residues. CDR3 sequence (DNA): TGTGCCAGCAGCCCAGACGTGCGAGGGAACCTCCAATTT. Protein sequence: CASSPDVRGNLQF.

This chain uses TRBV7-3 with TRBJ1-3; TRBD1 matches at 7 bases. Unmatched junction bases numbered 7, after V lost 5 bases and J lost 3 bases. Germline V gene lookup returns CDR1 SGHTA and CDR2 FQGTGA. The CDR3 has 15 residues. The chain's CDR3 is CASSQSGGFGNTIYF. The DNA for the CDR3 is TGTGCCAGCAGCCAATCAGGGGGATTTGGAAACACCATATATTTT.

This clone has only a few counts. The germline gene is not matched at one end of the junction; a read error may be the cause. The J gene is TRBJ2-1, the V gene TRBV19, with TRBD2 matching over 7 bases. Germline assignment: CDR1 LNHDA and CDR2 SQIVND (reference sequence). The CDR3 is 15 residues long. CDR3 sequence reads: CASSISGVASNQQFF. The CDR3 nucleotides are TGTGCCAGTAGTATAAGCGGGGTAGCGAGCAATCAGCAGTTCTTC.

CDR3 in amino acids: CASSVGGGPGTEAFF. In DNA, the CDR3 is TGTGCCAGCAGCGTAGGAGGGGGCCCTGGGACTGAAGCTTTCTTT. This chain connects TRBV9 to TRBJ1-1; 7 bases align to TRBD1. The ends lost 0 bases at V and 5 bases at J; junction bases unmatched: 7. This CDR3 has 15 amino acids. Per germline, CDR1 SGDLS and CDR2 YYNGEE.

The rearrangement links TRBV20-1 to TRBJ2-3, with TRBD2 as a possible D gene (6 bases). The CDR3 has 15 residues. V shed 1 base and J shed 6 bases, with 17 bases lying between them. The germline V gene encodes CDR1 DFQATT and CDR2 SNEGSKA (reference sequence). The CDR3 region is CSARAGLSFRDTQYF. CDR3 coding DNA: TGCAGTGCTAGAGCGGGACTCTCATTCAGGGATACGCAGTATTTT.

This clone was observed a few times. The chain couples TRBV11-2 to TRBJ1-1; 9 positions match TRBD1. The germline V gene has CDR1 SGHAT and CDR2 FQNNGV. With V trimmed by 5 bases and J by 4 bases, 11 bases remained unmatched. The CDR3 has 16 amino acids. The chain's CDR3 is CASSRGTGRQGTEAFF. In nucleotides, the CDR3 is TGTGCCAGCAGCCGAGGGACAGGGAGGCAGGGCACTGAAGCTTTCTTT.